What follows is one TCR beta chain and its context. Its antigen remains unidentified. One end of the junction does not line up with germline, which may come from a read error. With 60 Vbeta and 13 Jbeta primers, the PCR was carried out. Measured with immunoSEQ multiplex PCR; TCRdb has only the in-frame clones, and not every one. The table includes about 180,000 clones, 75% to 85% detected once. The data are from a study of cytomegalovirus exposure and HLA in healthy donors. Study in general: Genetic ancestry analysis placed about 76% of the 398 donors that were genotyped in the Caucasian-associated cluster. General study results and limits: Both high specificity and high sensitivity reportedly marked the classifier's diagnosis of cytomegalovirus status. When a later analysis was performed, an Asian-associated ancestry cluster reportedly had fewer N-insertions than the approximately 600-donor mean.

The CDR3 totals 13 residues. Germline V gives CDR1 SGHDT, CDR2 YYEEEE. Source material: PBMCs. The receptor was derived from a woman in her twenties or thirties in good health and CMV-seropositive. This chain uses TRBV5-6 with TRBJ2-7; perhaps TRBD2 as D (6 bases). The CDR3 DNA follows: TGTGCCAGCAGCTTGGGAAAGGGACTGAAGCACCTCTTC. Translation gives CASSLGKGLKHLF.